This is a list of T cell receptor beta chains from one sample in a study of T cells in Graves' hyperthyroidism and ophthalmopathy. TCRdb re-called the multiplex PCR reads through MiXCR, storing one row per CDR3 protein. The table has roughly 500,000 distinct CDR3 sequences, 40% to 50% seen once. Sequenced material: peripheral blood or thyroid tissue (not recorded which). The receptors were sampled from an adult woman with Graves' disease, either hyperthyroidism or ophthalmopathy (not recorded which). CDR3s include the opening cysteine and the closing phenylalanine or tryptophan. Fields, in order: clone size, J gene, D gene, V gene, CDR3 DNA, CDR3 protein. The D gene is left open where the match is weak. Size is omitted from some rows. Given values are once, few, many or a class for expanded clones.

NA TRBJ1-5 TRBD1 TRBV9 TGTGCCAGCAGCGTAGAGACGGGACAGGGGGCGGCAGAGACCCAGCATTTT CASSVETGQGAAETQHF
NA TRBJ1-1 NA TRBV3-1 TGTGCCAGCAGCCCCATCCAGGGAACTGAAGCTTTCTTT CASSPIQGTEAFF
many TRBJ2-7 NA TRBV7-2 TGTGCCAGCAGCTTAGCGGAGATCTACGAGCAGTACTTC CASSLAEIYEQYF
NA TRBJ1-1 NA TRBV2 TGTGCCAGCCCCCCCCAGGGCCCGAACACTGAAGCTTTCTTT CASPPQGPNTEAFF
NA TRBJ2-7 TRBD1 TRBV7-8 TGTGCCAGCAGCCCTACAGGGGGCGACGAGCAGTACTTC CASSPTGGDEQYF
NA TRBJ1-5 TRBD1 TRBV6-1 TGTGCCAGCAGGGATACGAGACAGGGTGAGAATCAGCCCCAGCATTTT CASRDTRQGENQPQHF
NA TRBJ2-2 NA TRBV25-1 TGTGCCAGCAGTGAAGAAGGAGCGACCACCGGGGAGCTGTTTTTT CASSEEGATTGELFF
few TRBJ2-2 TRBD2 TRBV28 TGTGCCAGCAGTTCCCTAGCGGGAGGGCCGATCGGGGAGCTGTTTTTT CASSSLAGGPIGELFF
NA TRBJ1-1 TRBD1 TRBV29-1 TGCAGCGTTGAAGACCACAGGGGCGGGTACACTGAAGCTTTCTTT CSVEDHRGGYTEAFF
NA TRBJ2-1 TRBD1 TRBV15 TGTGCCACCAGCAGGAGTATCGGGACAGGGGGCGTGGGGGAGCAGTTCTTC CATSRSIGTGGVGEQFF
NA TRBJ2-7 NA TRBV7-3 TGTGCCAGCAGCTTTTCGACATATCCAACCTACGAGCAGTACTTC CASSFSTYPTYEQYF
NA TRBJ1-1 TRBD1 TRBV10-3 TGTGCCATCAGTGAGTCGACAGGGGGCGGGAACACTGAAGCTTTCTTT CAISESTGGGNTEAFF
NA TRBJ1-6 TRBD1 TRBV20-1 TGCAGTGCTTCGCCCGGGACAGGGCATAGTGAGCCCCTCCACTTT CSASPGTGHSEPLHF
few TRBJ2-7 NA TRBV20-1 TGCAGTGCTAACCGGGTGGGTATAGGATCCTACGAGCAGTACTTC CSANRVGIGSYEQYF
many TRBJ1-1 NA TRBV29-1 TGCAGCGGGGTGGGTCCTGGGGGCACTGAAGCTTTCTTT CSGVGPGGTEAFF
many TRBJ2-7 NA TRBV20-1 TGCAGTGCTAGACTTGGGGGAAGCTCCTACGAGCAGTACTTC CSARLGGSSYEQYF
many TRBJ1-1 TRBD1 TRBV7-9 TGTGCCAGCAGACCAGGGGGGACTGAAGCTTTCTTT CASRPGGTEAFF
NA TRBJ1-5 NA TRBV9 TGTGCCAGCAGCGTGGAGGGAGAGGACGAGCAGCCCCAGCATTTT CASSVEGEDEQPQHF
few TRBJ2-7 NA TRBV7-6 TGTGCCAGCAGCTTAGGTCGCTCAGGGCAGTACTTC CASSLGRSGQYF
NA TRBJ1-1 NA TRBV7-9 TGTGCCAGCAGCCATCTCTCGGGGATGAACACTGAAGCTTTCTTT CASSHLSGMNTEAFF
once TRBJ1-2 TRBD1 TRBV6-6 TGTGCCAGCAGACTAACTCGACAGGGAAGGATTAACTATGGCTACACCTTC CASRLTRQGRINYGYTF
NA TRBJ1-4 NA TRBV10-3 TGTGCTAGAGATCGGACGGACCATGAAAAACTGTTTTTT CARDRTDHEKLFF
few TRBJ2-7 TRBD1 TRBV4-1 TGCGCCAGCAGCCAGGCCGGGACAGGGGATTACTACGAGCAGTACTTC CASSQAGTGDYYEQYF
NA TRBJ2-5 TRBD2 TRBV7-2 TGTGCCAGCAGCGTAGCTAGCGGGAGGACCCAAGAGACCCAGTACTTC CASSVASGRTQETQYF
NA TRBJ1-2 TRBD1 TRBV10-2 TGCGCCAGCAGTGAGTCGTGGACAGGGCTCTCCTATGGCTACACCTTC CASSESWTGLSYGYTF
NA TRBJ1-3 NA TRBV5-4 TGTGCCAGCGACCTTGGCGTTTGGGGAAACACCATATATTTT CASDLGVWGNTIYF
NA TRBJ1-5 NA TRBV7-8 TGCGCCAGCAGTCTCGAGGACGGGGGGCCGGGGTTCCATCAGCCCCAGCATTTT CASSLEDGGPGFHQPQHF
NA TRBJ2-7 NA TRBV13 TGTGCCAGCAGCTCCACGCGGGAGCAGTACTTC CASSSTREQYF
many TRBJ2-7 NA TRBV4-3 TGCGCCAGCAGCCAAGGGGCAGGGTCTTCCTACGAGCAGTACTTC CASSQGAGSSYEQYF
NA TRBJ1-1 NA TRBV5-1 TGCGCCAGCAGCGTAGGCACAGGGTGCCAGAACACTGAAGCTTTCTTT CASSVGTGCQNTEAFF
many TRBJ1-2 NA TRBV5-8 TGTGCCAGCAGCCCCAGGGATTCGGGCTATGGCTACACCTTC CASSPRDSGYGYTF